The entry that follows covers one T cell receptor (beta chain) sequence. The sample originates from a study of blood T cell repertoires in COVID-19. Data came from immunoSEQ multiplex PCR; TCRdb stores just in-frame clones and leaves some out. The sample shows 200,000 or so clones, around 80% of them seen only once. This CDR3 has 14 residues. The V gene's germline CDR1 is KGHSH and CDR2 LQKENI. The V gene end was trimmed by 5 bases and the J gene end by 1 base; junction bases not matched to a gene: 4. The receptor was isolated from a human donor with acute or convalescent COVID-19. The donor label of this sample is uncertain. The sample was peripheral blood. The chain recombines TRBV18 with TRBJ1-2; 7 bases fit TRBD1. The CDR3 protein is CASSRDSDNYGYTF. The CDR3 coding sequence is TGTGCCAGCTCAAGGGACAGCGATAACTATGGCTACACCTTC.